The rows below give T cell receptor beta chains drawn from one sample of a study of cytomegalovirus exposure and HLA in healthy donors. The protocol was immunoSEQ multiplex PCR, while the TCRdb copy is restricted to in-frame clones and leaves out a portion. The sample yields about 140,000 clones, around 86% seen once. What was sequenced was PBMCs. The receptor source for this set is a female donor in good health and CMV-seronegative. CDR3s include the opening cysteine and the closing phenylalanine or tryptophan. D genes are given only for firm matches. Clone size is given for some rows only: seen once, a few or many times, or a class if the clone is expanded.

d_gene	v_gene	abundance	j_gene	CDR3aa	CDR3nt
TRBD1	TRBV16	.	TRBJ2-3	CASSQSTGGFADTQYF	TGTGCCAGCAGCCAATCAACAGGGGGCTTCGCAGATACGCAGTATTTT
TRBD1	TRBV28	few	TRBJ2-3	CASTTTGGRDTQYF	TGTGCCAGCACCACAACAGGGGGAAGAGATACGCAGTATTTT
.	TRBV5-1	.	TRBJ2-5	CASSLDLQTQYF	TGCGCCAGCAGCTTGGACTTACAGACCCAGTACTTC
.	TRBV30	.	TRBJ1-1	CAWSHSNTEAFF	TGTGCCTGGAGTCACTCGAACACTGAAGCTTTCTTT
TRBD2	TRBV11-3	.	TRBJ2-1	CASSFRLAGDVYNEQFF	TGTGCCAGCAGCTTTCGACTAGCGGGAGATGTATACAATGAGCAGTTCTTC
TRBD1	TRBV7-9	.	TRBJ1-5	CASSQTGEGGYSNQPQHF	TGTGCCAGCAGTCAAACAGGGGAAGGGGGTTATAGCAATCAGCCCCAGCATTTT
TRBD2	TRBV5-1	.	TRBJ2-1	CASSLVASGRAIGSYNEQFF	TGCGCCAGCAGCTTGGTCGCTAGCGGGAGGGCAATTGGGTCCTACAATGAGCAGTTCTTC
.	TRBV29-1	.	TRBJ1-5	CSVEDPGQPQHF	TGCAGCGTTGAAGATCCCGGTCAGCCCCAGCATTTT
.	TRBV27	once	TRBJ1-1	CASSLVAGVKYTEAFF	TGTGCCAGCAGTTTAGTGGCAGGGGTTAAGTACACTGAAGCTTTCTTT
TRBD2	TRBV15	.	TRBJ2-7	CATSRDLAGDEQHF	TGTGCCACCAGCAGAGATCTAGCGGGAGACGAGCAGCACTTC
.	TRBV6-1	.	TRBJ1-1	CASSFAGWNTEAFF	TGTGCCAGCAGTTTCGCAGGGTGGAACACTGAAGCTTTCTTT
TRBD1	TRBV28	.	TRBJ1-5	CASSLGAGGQPQHF	TGTGCCAGCAGTTTAGGGGCAGGGGGTCAGCCCCAGCATTTT
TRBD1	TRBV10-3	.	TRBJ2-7	CATGQGIYEQYF	TGTGCCACCGGACAGGGGATCTACGAGCAGTACTTC
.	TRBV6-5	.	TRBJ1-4	CASSYSSLPTNEKLFF	TGTGCCAGCAGTTACTCGAGCCTGCCAACTAATGAAAAACTGTTTTTT
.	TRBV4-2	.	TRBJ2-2	CASSQVPGGSRTGELFF	TGTGCCAGCAGCCAAGTTCCGGGGGGCTCTCGCACCGGGGAGCTGTTTTTT
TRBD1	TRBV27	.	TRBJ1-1	CASSDLGQGDTEAFF	TGTGCCAGCAGTGACCTCGGACAGGGTGACACTGAAGCTTTCTTT
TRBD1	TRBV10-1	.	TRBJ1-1	CASSATGVNTEAFF	TGCGCCAGCAGTGCTACAGGGGTGAACACTGAAGCTTTCTTT
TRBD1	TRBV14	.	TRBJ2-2	CASSLGQGKTGELFF	TGTGCCAGCAGCTTGGGACAGGGGAAGACCGGGGAGCTGTTTTTT
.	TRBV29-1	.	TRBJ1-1	CSVLSMNTEAFF	TGCAGCGTCCTCAGTATGAACACTGAAGCTTTCTTT
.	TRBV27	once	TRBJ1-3	CASSLEGPLSGNTIYF	TGTGCCAGCAGTTTAGAGGGCCCACTCTCTGGAAACACCATATATTTT
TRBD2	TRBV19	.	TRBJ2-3	CASSITLAGVTDTQYF	TGTGCCAGTAGTATAACCTTAGCGGGAGTCACAGATACGCAGTATTTT
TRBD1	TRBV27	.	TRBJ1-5	CASSLQQGGGQPQHF	TGTGCCAGCAGTTTACAACAGGGGGGAGGTCAGCCCCAGCATTTT
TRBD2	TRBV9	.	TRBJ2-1	CASSDSGRLRDEQFF	TGTGCCAGCAGCGACAGCGGGAGGTTGCGAGATGAGCAGTTCTTC
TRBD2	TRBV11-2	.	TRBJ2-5	CASSWGGRARRETQYF	TGTGCCAGCAGCTGGGGCGGGAGGGCGCGGCGAGAGACCCAGTACTTC
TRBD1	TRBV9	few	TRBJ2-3	CASSFTGGGSPDTQYF	TGTGCCAGCAGCTTCACAGGGGGAGGCTCCCCGGATACGCAGTATTTT
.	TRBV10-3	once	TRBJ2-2	CAISDARLGTGELFF	TGTGCCATCAGTGATGCTAGATTAGGCACCGGGGAGCTGTTTTTT
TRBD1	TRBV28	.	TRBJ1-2	CASSSGQGARGYTF	TGTGCCAGCAGTTCAGGACAGGGGGCCAGGGGCTACACCTTC
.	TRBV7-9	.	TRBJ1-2	CASSLTGQLSYGYTF	TGTGCCAGCAGCTTAACTGGACAACTATCCTATGGCTACACCTTC
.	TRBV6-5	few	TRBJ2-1	CASSFLGSEQFF	TGTGCCAGCAGTTTCCTAGGTAGTGAGCAGTTCTTC
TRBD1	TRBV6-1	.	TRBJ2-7	CASSELGQGSTYEQYF	TGTGCCAGCAGTGAACTGGGACAGGGCTCCACCTACGAGCAGTACTTC
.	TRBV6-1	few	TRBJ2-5	CASSGEETQYF	TGTGCCAGCAGTGGAGAGGAGACCCAGTACTTC
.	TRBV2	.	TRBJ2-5	CASTLQARTQYF	TGTGCCAGCACCCTCCAAGCAAGGACCCAGTACTTC
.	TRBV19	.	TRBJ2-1	CATSSYNEQFF	TGTGCCACCAGCTCCTACAATGAGCAGTTCTTC
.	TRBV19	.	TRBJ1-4	CASSQAGATNEKLFF	TGTGCCAGTAGCCAAGCGGGGGCAACGAATGAAAAACTGTTTTTT
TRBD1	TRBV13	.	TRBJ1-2	CASSLGGTGGENYGYTF	TGTGCCAGCAGCTTAGGGGGTACAGGGGGCGAAAACTATGGCTACACCTTC
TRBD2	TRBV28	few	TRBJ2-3	CASTSPGGADTQYF	TGTGCCAGCACGTCGCCGGGAGGGGCAGATACGCAGTATTTT
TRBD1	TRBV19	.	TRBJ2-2	CASSSRDRFTGELFF	TGTGCCAGTAGTTCCCGGGACAGGTTCACCGGGGAGCTGTTTTTT
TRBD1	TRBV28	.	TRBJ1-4	CASSPRGTGKEKLFF	TGTGCCAGCAGTCCGCGCGGGACAGGGAAGGAAAAACTGTTTTTT
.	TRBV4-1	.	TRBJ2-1	CASSQILNEQFF	TGCGCCAGCAGCCAAATTTTAAATGAGCAGTTCTTC
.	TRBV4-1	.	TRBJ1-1	CASSQEEATNTEAFF	TGCGCCAGCAGCCAAGAGGAGGCAACGAACACTGAAGCTTTCTTT
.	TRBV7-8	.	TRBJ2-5	CASSGTGQETQYF	TGTGCCAGCAGCGGAACAGGGCAAGAGACCCAGTACTTC
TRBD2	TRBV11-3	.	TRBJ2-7	CASSPPGGGTYEQYF	TGTGCCAGCAGCCCGCCCGGGGGGGGGACCTACGAGCAGTACTTC
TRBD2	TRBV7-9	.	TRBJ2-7	CASSSNPGTSGPTYEQYF	TGTGCCAGCAGCTCCAATCCAGGGACTAGCGGGCCTACCTACGAGCAGTACTTC
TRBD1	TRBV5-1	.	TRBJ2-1	CASSSTGGQFSSYNEQFF	TGCGCCAGCAGCTCAACAGGGGGCCAGTTCAGCTCCTACAATGAGCAGTTCTTC
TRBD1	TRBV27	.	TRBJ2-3	CASSPYGTGEDTQYF	TGTGCCAGCAGCCCCTACGGGACAGGGGAAGATACGCAGTATTTT
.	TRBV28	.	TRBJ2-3	CASGGGSGTDTQYF	TGTGCCAGCGGGGGCGGGAGTGGAACAGATACGCAGTATTTT
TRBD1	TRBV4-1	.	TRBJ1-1	CASSQPLRTGNTEAFF	TGCGCCAGCAGCCAACCCCTCCGGACAGGAAACACTGAAGCTTTCTTT
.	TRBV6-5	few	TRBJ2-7	CASSSLAGEQYF	TGTGCCAGCAGTTCTCTAGCTGGCGAGCAGTACTTC
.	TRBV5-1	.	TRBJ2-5	CASSPVSRGGWETQYF	TGCGCCAGCAGCCCCGTGTCCAGGGGAGGGTGGGAGACCCAGTACTTC